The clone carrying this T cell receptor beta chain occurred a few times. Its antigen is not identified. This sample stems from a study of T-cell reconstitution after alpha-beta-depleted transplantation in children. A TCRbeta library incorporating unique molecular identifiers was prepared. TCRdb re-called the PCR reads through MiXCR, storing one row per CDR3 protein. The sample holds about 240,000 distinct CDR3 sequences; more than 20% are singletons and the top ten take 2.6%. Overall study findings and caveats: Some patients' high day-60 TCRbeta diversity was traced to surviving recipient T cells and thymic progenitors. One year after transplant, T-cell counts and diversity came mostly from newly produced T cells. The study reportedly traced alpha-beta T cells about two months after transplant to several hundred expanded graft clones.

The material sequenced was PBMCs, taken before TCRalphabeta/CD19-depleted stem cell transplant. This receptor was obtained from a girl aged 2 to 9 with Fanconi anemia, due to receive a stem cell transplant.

CDR3 nucleotide sequence: TGTGCCAGCAGCTTACTCTCCAAGCGGGAGGGCCTCGCCTACGAGCAGTACTTC. The encoded protein is CASSLLSKREGLAYEQYF. The V and J genes are TRBV7-3 and TRBJ2-7; 10 nucleotides align to TRBD2. Germline V gene sequence: CDR1 SGHTA, CDR2 FQGTGA. The CDR3 sequence is 18 residues long. Trimming removed 2 bases from V and 2 bases from J; junction bases left unmatched: 12.